This T cell receptor (beta chain) was sequenced in a study of T cell responses to AZD1222 COVID-19 vaccine. Whole-study results and caveats: Researchers took repertoire samples only after the peak T cell response had come. Seropositive AZD1222 recipients at baseline numbered only five or six.

Only in-frame clones appear in the TCRdb table, and some are missing; sequencing was by immunoSEQ multiplex PCR. This table holds approximately 190,000 clones, 85% to 95% found once. As to this clone: Antigen: not known.

CDR3 size: 15 residues. In germline, CDR1 is SNHLY, CDR2 FYNNEI. V was pared by 10 bases and J by 2 bases, with 11 bases of the junction left unmatched. The sequences come from peripheral blood, collected on day 0 of AZD1222 vaccination. This chain uses TRBV2 with TRBJ1-5, with 7 nucleotides matching TRBD1. The receptor's source is an adult in good health. The CDR3 is CATRDRAGGNQPQHF. DNA for the CDR3: TGTGCCACCCGAGACAGGGCTGGTGGCAATCAGCCCCAGCATTTT.